The 21 T cell receptor beta chains below all came from one sample that was sequenced in a study of identical twins. TCRdb reprocessed the 5' RACE reads with MiXCR, giving one entry per CDR3 protein. The sample has about 470,000 distinct CDR3 sequences, roughly 26% seen once. The data were also submitted as part of a second study, on T cells expressing NK-cell markers.

Sequencing was carried out using CD4+ T cells sorted from blood. These receptors originate from a young woman in good health.

This clonotype was found a few times. V is TRBV12-3 or TRBV12-4 and J is TRBJ2-3; 10 bases fit TRBD2. The trim removed 7 bases at V and 4 bases at J, leaving 8 bases unmatched. CDR3 length: 15 amino acids. The CDR3 spells CASTGLAGDSDTQYF. CDR3 bases: TGTGCCAGCACCGGCCTAGCGGGAGATTCAGATACGCAGTATTTT.

The chain recombines TRBV29-1 with TRBJ2-5; D might be TRBD2 (5 bases). CDR3 length: 12 residues. The V gene lost 7 bases and the J gene lost 2 bases, with 11 bases spanning the gap. CDR1 is SQVTM and CDR2 is ANQGSEA in the germline V gene. This CDR3 is CSGGRGQETQYF. CDR3 nucleotides: TGCAGCGGCGGACGGGGTCAAGAGACCCAGTACTTC.

The chain is built from TRBV12-3 or TRBV12-4 and TRBJ2-5, with TRBD1 matching 7 bases. CDR3 length equals 14 residues. J gave up 2 bases and V 7 bases, and 7 bases lay outside the gene matches. CDR3 in amino acids: CASNLGGYQETQYF. The CDR3 nucleotides read TGTGCCAGCAACCTAGGGGGCTATCAAGAGACCCAGTACTTC.

A few counts support this clonotype. The CDR3 sequence: CATSPGSGSLNEQFF. DNA for the CDR3: TGTGCCACCAGCCCGGGGAGCGGGAGTTTGAATGAGCAGTTCTTC. V is TRBV15 and J is TRBJ2-1; TRBD2 matches 8 bases. Germline V gives CDR1 LNHNV, CDR2 YYDKDF (reference sequence). The CDR3 spans 15 residues. After removal of 5 bases from V and 7 bases from J, the junction contained 10 bases not matched to a gene.

This clonotype was found once. The chain couples TRBV5-5 to TRBJ2-1, with unresolved D. From germline, CDR1 is SGHKS and CDR2 YYEKEE (reference sequence). The length of the CDR3 is 13 residues. The V end was cut by 0 bases, the J end by 4 bases, with 5 bases between. CDR3 sequence reads: CASSLVHYNEQFF. The CDR3 DNA is TGTGCCAGCAGCTTGGTGCATTACAATGAGCAGTTCTTC.

The rearrangement links TRBV20-1 to TRBJ1-1; no clear D. The V and J ends lost 3 bases and 5 bases respectively, with 10 bases between them. Germline CDR1 is DFQATT and CDR2 is SNEGSKA (reference sequence). There are 12 residues in the CDR3. The CDR3 region is CSASQRATEAFF. CDR3 coding DNA: TGCAGTGCTAGCCAGAGGGCGACTGAAGCTTTCTTT.

This clonotype has just one count. J is TRBJ2-1 and V is TRBV27, with 7 bases identical to TRBD1. With V trimmed by 6 bases and J by 0 bases, 8 bases remained unmatched. This CDR3 spans 16 amino acids. Germline assignment: CDR1 MNHEY and CDR2 SMNVEV (reference sequence). DNA of the CDR3: TGTGCCAGCAGGAAACCGACAGGGAACTCCTACAATGAGCAGTTCTTC. Translating it yields CASRKPTGNSYNEQFF.

This sequence joins TRBV20-1 and TRBJ1-5; D might be TRBD1 (5 bases). Per the germline V gene, CDR1 is DFQATT and CDR2 is SNEGSKA (reference sequence). The V end was cut by 5 bases, the J end by 9 bases, with 17 bases between. The CDR3 contains 13 residues. The CDR3 region is CSAVGDYDPPQHF. In DNA form, the CDR3 reads TGCAGTGCTGTGGGGGATTATGATCCGCCCCAGCATTTT.

The chain combines TRBV6-2 or TRBV6-3 with TRBJ2-7; TRBD1 matches 7 bases. V gave up 6 bases and J gave up 4 bases; unmatched junction bases: 12. Germline CDR1 reads MNHEY; CDR2 reads SVGEGT. The CDR3 has 15 residues. The CDR3 spells CASRGERQGSYEQYF. The CDR3 DNA reads TGTGCCAGCAGAGGTGAGAGACAGGGTTCGTACGAGCAGTACTTC.

There are a few counts of this clonotype. This rearrangement joins TRBV5-1 to TRBJ2-1, with D hard to call. This CDR3 has 12 amino acids. Germline-derived CDR1 and CDR2 are SGHRS and YFSETQ. V was trimmed by 2 bases and J by 10 bases, leaving 10 bases between them. The CDR3 is CASSFNGPEQFF. As DNA, the CDR3 is TGCGCCAGCAGCTTTAACGGGCCCGAGCAGTTCTTC.

In this sample, this clonotype turned up a few times. The chain combines TRBV5-1 with TRBJ1-4; 12 nucleotides line up with TRBD1. The germline CDR1 and CDR2 sequences are SGHRS and YFSETQ. V lost 4 bases and J lost 0; bases outside the gene matches: 7. The CDR3 contains 18 residues. This chain's CDR3 is CASSAGTGGKATNEKLFF. For the CDR3, the DNA is TGCGCCAGCAGCGCCGGGACAGGGGGCAAAGCAACTAATGAAAAACTGTTTTTT.

This clonotype was observed a few times. This rearrangement joins TRBV20-1 to TRBJ2-7, with D tentatively TRBD2 (5 bases). The CDR3 has 13 amino acids. The germline CDR1 and CDR2 sequences are DFQATT and SNEGSKA (reference sequence). Trimming left V 7 bases short and J 0 bases short, with 13 bases between. The CDR3 DNA reads TGCAGTGTCGACTACATAGGCTCCTACGAGCAGTACTTC. It specifies CSVDYIGSYEQYF.

This clonotype was observed many times. The germline gene is not matched at one end of the junction; a read error may be the cause. The chain employs TRBV5-1 and TRBJ2-3, with 8 positions matching TRBD2. This CDR3 region has 15 residues. The germline CDR1 and CDR2 sequences are SGHRS and YFSETQ. CDR3 in amino acids: CASSLTSGSTDTQYF. The CDR3 region has the DNA TGTGCCAGCAGTTTAACGAGCGGGAGTACAGATACGCAGTATTTT.

The rearrangement links TRBV4-3 to TRBJ2-7; D is unresolved. Germline-derived CDR1 and CDR2 are LGHNA and YSLEER. Trimming cost V 1 base and J 6 bases, with 10 bases left between them. CDR3 size: 13 residues. CDR3 loop: CASSQAPTGEQYF. The CDR3 DNA reads as TGCGCCAGCAGCCAAGCCCCGACGGGCGAGCAGTACTTC.

This clonotype has just a few counts. Compared with germline, one end of the junction differs, possibly owing to a read error. The rearrangement uses TRBV20-1 and TRBJ2-7; D perhaps matches TRBD1 (5 bases). The CDR3 loop spans 14 amino acids. The germline V gene encodes CDR1 DFQATT and CDR2 SNEGSKA (reference sequence). For the CDR3, the DNA is TGCAGTGCTAGAGATCTCCAGGGAAGGAGAGAGCAGTGCTTC. It codes for CSARDLQGRREQCF.

V usage is TRBV6-1 and J usage is TRBJ2-3, with D hard to call. This CDR3 region has 15 residues. Germline V gene lookup returns CDR1 MNHNS and CDR2 SASEGT. With 5 bases removed from V and 2 bases from J, the gap between germline ends came to 14 bases. CDR3 amino acids: CASSKSDGYTDTQYF. The CDR3 bases are TGTGCCAGCAGTAAATCGGACGGGTACACAGATACGCAGTATTTT.

The chain has TRBV9 and TRBJ1-3; 8 positions agree with TRBD1. Germline V gives CDR1 SGDLS, CDR2 YYNGEE. This CDR3 is 19 amino acids long. With V trimmed by 5 bases and J by 0 bases, 16 bases remained unmatched. The CDR3 DNA reads TGTGCCAGCAGTCCCACGGAGGGGACAGGCCGAATCTCTGGAAACACCATATATTTT. Translating gives CASSPTEGTGRISGNTIYF.

The chain combines TRBV15 with TRBJ2-1, with D unclear. The CDR3 runs to 16 residues. Germline CDR1 is LNHNV and CDR2 is YYDKDF (reference sequence). V gave up 1 base and J gave up 7 bases, with 17 bases separating them. The CDR3 nucleotides read TGTGCCACCAGCAGAGGAGGAGACACCGCTGGAAATGAGCAGTTCTTC. Encoded protein: CATSRGGDTAGNEQFF.

This sequence joins TRBV5-1 and TRBJ1-2; TRBD1 aligns across 9 bases. The trim removed 1 base at V and 8 bases at J, leaving 15 bases unmatched. The CDR3 runs 17 residues. CDR1 and CDR2 from the germline V gene are SGHRS and YFSETQ. As DNA, the CDR3 is TGCGCCAGCAGCTTGTCGATCGGGACAGGGCTCTTTTGGGGCTACACCTTC. Translated, it gives CASSLSIGTGLFWGYTF.

A single count supports this clonotype. This chain connects TRBV6-1 to TRBJ2-3, with D perhaps assigned TRBD1 or TRBD2 (5 bases each). The CDR3 has 18 residues. Trimming left V 6 bases short and J 6 bases short, with 28 bases between. CDR1 is MNHNS, CDR2 SASEGT, per germline. The CDR3 is CASRKTVAGTPLTDTQYF. The CDR3 coding sequence is TGTGCCAGCAGGAAGACAGTCGCCGGGACCCCTTTAACCGATACGCAGTATTTT.

In this sample, this clonotype turned up a few times. V and J are TRBV2 and TRBJ2-7, with TRBD1 as a possible D gene (5 bases). V dropped 7 bases and J dropped 2 bases, with 12 bases sitting between them. Germline CDR1 and CDR2: SNHLY and FYNNEI. This CDR3 region has 13 residues. Here the CDR3 reads CASKRQTTYEQYF. CDR3 coding DNA: TGTGCCAGCAAAAGACAGACCACCTACGAGCAGTACTTC.